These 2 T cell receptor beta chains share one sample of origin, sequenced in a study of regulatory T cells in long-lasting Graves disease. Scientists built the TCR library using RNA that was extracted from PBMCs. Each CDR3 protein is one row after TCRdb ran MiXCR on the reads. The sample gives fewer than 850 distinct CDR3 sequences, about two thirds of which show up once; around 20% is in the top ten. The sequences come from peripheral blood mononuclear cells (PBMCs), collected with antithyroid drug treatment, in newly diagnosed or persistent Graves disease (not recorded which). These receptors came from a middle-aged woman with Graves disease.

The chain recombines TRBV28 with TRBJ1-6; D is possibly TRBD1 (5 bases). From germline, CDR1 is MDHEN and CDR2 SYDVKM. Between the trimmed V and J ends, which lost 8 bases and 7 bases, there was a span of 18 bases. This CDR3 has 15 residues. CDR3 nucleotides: TGTGCCAGCTCCCAGGGTTTTGGTCAGAATTCACCCCTCCACTTT. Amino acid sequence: CASSQGFGQNSPLHF.

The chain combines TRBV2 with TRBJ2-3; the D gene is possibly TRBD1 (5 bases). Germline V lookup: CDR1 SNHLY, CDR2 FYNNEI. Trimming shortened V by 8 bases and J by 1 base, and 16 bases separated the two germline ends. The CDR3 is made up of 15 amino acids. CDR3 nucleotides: TGTGCCAGCTCTAAAATTACAGGCCGCACAGATACGCAGTATTTT. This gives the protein CASSKITGRTDTQYF.